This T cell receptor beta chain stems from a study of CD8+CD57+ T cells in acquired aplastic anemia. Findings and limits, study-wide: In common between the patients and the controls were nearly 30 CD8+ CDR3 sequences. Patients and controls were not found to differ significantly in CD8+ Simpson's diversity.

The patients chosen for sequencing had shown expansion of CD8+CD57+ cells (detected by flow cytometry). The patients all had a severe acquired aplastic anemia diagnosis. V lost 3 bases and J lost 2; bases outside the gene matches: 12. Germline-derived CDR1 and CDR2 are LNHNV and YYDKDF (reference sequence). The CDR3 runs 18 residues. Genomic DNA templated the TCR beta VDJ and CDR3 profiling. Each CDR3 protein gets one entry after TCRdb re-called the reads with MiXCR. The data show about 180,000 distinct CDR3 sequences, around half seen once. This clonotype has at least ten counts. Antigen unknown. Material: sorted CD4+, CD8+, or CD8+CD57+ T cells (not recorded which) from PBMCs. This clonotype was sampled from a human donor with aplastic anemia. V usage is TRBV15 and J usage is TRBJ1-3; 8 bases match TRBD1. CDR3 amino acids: CATSSHTLGQGAGNTIYF. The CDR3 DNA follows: TGTGCCACCAGCAGCCATACTCTAGGACAGGGCGCTGGAAACACCATATATTTT.